A selection of T cell receptor beta chains follows, all from one sample in a study of cytomegalovirus exposure and HLA in healthy donors. The protocol was immunoSEQ multiplex PCR, while the TCRdb copy is restricted to in-frame clones and leaves out a portion. Recorded for this sample: tens of thousands of clones. The sequencing input was PBMCs. The receptors originated from a man in his fifties or sixties in good health and CMV-seropositive. Each CDR3 is given with its conserved first and last residue. The D gene is left open where the match is weak.

D gene	V gene	J gene	CDR3 protein	CDR3 DNA
TRBD1	TRBV28	TRBJ2-7	CASSLLGGQGSYEQYF	TGTGCCAGCAGTCTTCTAGGGGGACAGGGGTCCTACGAGCAGTACTTC
NA	TRBV6-1	TRBJ1-1	CASSAQGGRNTEAFF	TGTGCCAGCAGTGCCCAAGGGGGACGGAACACTGAAGCTTTCTTT
TRBD2	TRBV19	TRBJ2-1	CASKRSSGRESSYNEQFF	TGTGCCAGTAAGAGGAGTAGCGGGAGGGAGAGCTCCTACAATGAGCAGTTCTTC
TRBD1	TRBV5-5	TRBJ2-6	CASSAKPTGYGANVLTF	TGTGCCAGCAGCGCTAAACCGACAGGGTACGGGGCCAACGTCCTGACTTTC
NA	TRBV5-1	TRBJ1-5	CASSLGGEANQPQHF	TGCGCCAGCAGCTTGGGCGGGGAGGCAAATCAGCCCCAGCATTTT
NA	TRBV10-3	TRBJ1-4	CAISELGAGRGEKLFF	TGTGCCATCAGTGAGCTCGGAGCGGGGAGGGGTGAAAAACTGTTTTTT
TRBD1	TRBV18	TRBJ2-5	CASSPPSDRETQYF	TGTGCCAGCTCACCACCTTCGGACAGGGAGACCCAGTACTTC
NA	TRBV10-3	TRBJ1-1	CAISGRSRSTNTEAFF	TGTGCCATCAGTGGTAGATCCAGGTCCACCAACACTGAAGCCTTCTTT
NA	TRBV25-1	TRBJ2-5	CASSGAVEETQYF	TGTGCCAGCAGTGGGGCCGTAGAAGAGACCCAGTACTTC
NA	TRBV6-6	TRBJ1-2	CASRTTERYGYTF	TGTGCCAGCAGAACGACGGAGCGCTATGGCTACACCTTC
TRBD1	TRBV18	TRBJ1-2	CASSPRNTGTDYGYTF	TGTGCCAGCTCACCTCGAAACACCGGGACAGATTATGGCTACACCTTC
TRBD1	TRBV29-1	TRBJ2-1	CSVLPGQGAAYNEQFF	TGCAGCGTGCTGCCGGGACAGGGGGCGGCCTACAATGAGCAGTTCTTC
NA	TRBV5-6	TRBJ2-4	CASSFMTRIENIQYF	TGTGCCAGCAGCTTCATGACTAGAATTGAAAACATTCAGTACTTC
TRBD1	TRBV6-1	TRBJ2-2	CASSAGTVTGELFF	TGTGCCAGCAGTGCCGGGACAGTCACCGGGGAGCTGTTTTTT
NA	TRBV7-9	TRBJ1-1	CASSSDRYSPEAFF	TGTGCCAGCAGCAGCGACAGGTACTCCCCTGAAGCTTTCTTT
TRBD1	TRBV7-2	TRBJ1-4	CASSQRQGLGKLFF	TGTGCCAGCAGCCAAAGACAGGGGCTCGGAAAACTGTTTTTT
TRBD1	TRBV30	TRBJ1-4	CAWSVGTGDEKLFF	TGTGCCTGGAGTGTTGGGACAGGGGACGAAAAACTGTTTTTT
NA	TRBV9	TRBJ2-3	CASSVASPDTQYF	TGTGCCAGCAGCGTAGCCTCCCCCGATACGCAGTATTTT
NA	TRBV28	TRBJ2-1	CASRLPLNEQFF	TGTGCCAGCAGGCTCCCCCTAAATGAGCAGTTCTTC
TRBD1	TRBV6-4	TRBJ1-2	CASSPDRANYGYTF	TGTGCCAGCAGTCCTGACAGGGCTAACTATGGCTACACCTTC
TRBD1	TRBV11-2	TRBJ1-2	CASSRPMTGYGYTF	TGTGCCAGCAGCCGTCCAATGACAGGGTATGGCTACACCTTC
NA	TRBV5-1	TRBJ1-5	CASSLGEGRNGQPQHF	TGCGCCAGCAGCTTGGGGGAAGGGAGGAACGGTCAGCCCCAGCATTTT
NA	TRBV9	TRBJ2-2	CASSVGGATGELFF	TGTGCCAGCAGCGTAGGCGGAGCCACCGGGGAGCTGTTTTTT
TRBD2	TRBV7-9	TRBJ2-7	CASSLFGSSGYEQYF	TGTGCCAGCAGCTTATTTGGATCTAGCGGCTACGAGCAGTACTTC
TRBD2	TRBV10-3	TRBJ2-2	CASTGLAANTGELFF	TGTGCCAGCACGGGACTAGCGGCAAACACCGGGGAGCTGTTTTTT
TRBD2	TRBV7-2	TRBJ2-2	CASSPGLVGGELFF	TGTGCCAGCAGCCCCGGACTAGTCGGCGGGGAGCTGTTTTTT
TRBD1	TRBV5-5	TRBJ1-1	CASSDNRGGYTEAFF	TGTGCCAGCAGCGACAACAGGGGGGGATACACTGAAGCTTTCTTT
NA	TRBV6-5	TRBJ2-5	CASSYSMLVETQYF	TGTGCCAGCAGTTACTCGATGCTAGTGGAGACCCAGTACTTC
NA	TRBV4-1	TRBJ1-2	CASSQDQYGYTF	TGCGCCAGCAGCCAAGACCAATATGGCTACACCTTC
NA	TRBV7-9	TRBJ1-4	CASSPDFGANEKLFF	TGTGCCAGCAGCCCCGATTTCGGGGCTAATGAAAAACTGTTTTTT
NA	TRBV6-1	TRBJ2-7	CASSNPGEIYEQYF	TGTGCCAGCAGTAACCCGGGAGAGATCTACGAGCAGTACTTC
TRBD1	TRBV19	TRBJ2-6	CASRDPGTGSSGANVLTF	TGTGCCAGTAGGGACCCCGGGACAGGGTCCTCCGGGGCCAACGTCCTGACTTTC
NA	TRBV27	TRBJ1-2	CASSRGGEGYTF	TGTGCCAGCAGTCGAGGGGGGGAAGGCTACACCTTC